The clone carrying this T cell receptor (beta chain) was picked up one time. What it binds is not known. Primers used in a second PCR of about 7 to 12 cycles were a sample-barcoded 5' primer and a J-beta primer mix. TCRdb recomputed calls from the 5' RACE reads with MiXCR, one row per CDR3 protein. The table shows 550,000 to 750,000 distinct CDR3 sequences, with roughly 20% occurring only once. Germline V gene data show CDR1 as SGHRS and CDR2 as YFSETQ. The V end lost 2 bases, the J end lost 6 bases, and 9 bases lay between the germline ends. This CDR3 spans 13 amino acids. These data originate in a study of blood T cells in healthy people across ages. Overall study results and limits: Unsorted PBMC material precluded a definitive naive versus antigen-experienced comparison.

The genes are TRBV5-1 and TRBJ2-4; perhaps D is TRBD1 or TRBD2 (6 bases each). This clonotype was sampled from a man aged 65-85 years in good health. Sequencing used blood. The DNA for the CDR3 is TGCGCCAGCAGCTTAGAGGGGGGAAACATTCAGTACTTC. Translated, it gives CASSLEGGNIQYF.